This T cell receptor beta chain was found in a study of vaccination effects on CD4 cells after COVID-19. CD4+ T cells specific for antigen were expanded with viral peptide pools by the ViraFEST assay before sequencing. Researchers isolated CD4+ T cells once roughly nine days of culture had elapsed. BNT162b2 vaccine or mRNA-1273 vaccine was given to participants in two doses. After 1.8 million or so PBMC were placed in each well, they were cultured with approximately 10 IU/ml IL-2 and approximately 9.6 ug/ml peptides. As concerns this clone: Its target is not known.

General study results and limits: Only a few convalescent patients and no early post-infection timepoints featured in the study.

Per the germline V gene, CDR1 is MNHEY and CDR2 is SVGAGI. This CDR3 is 12 amino acids long. V lost 8 bases, J lost 3 bases, and 10 bases lay in between. Method: immunoSEQ multiplex PCR; TCRdb's copy keeps in-frame clones and lacks some. The repertoire has approximately 13,000 clones, over 55% of them found once; the top ten carry roughly 9.9%. The sequences come from CD4+ T cells from PBMCs cultured with SARS-CoV-2 spike peptides, collected after COVID-19 vaccination. The chain has TRBV6-5 and TRBJ1-2; D remains unclear. The TCR originated in a human donor who received a COVID-19 vaccine. The CDR3 region has the DNA TGTGCCAGCTCCGAAAGGGACTATGGCTACACCTTC. It codes for CASSERDYGYTF.